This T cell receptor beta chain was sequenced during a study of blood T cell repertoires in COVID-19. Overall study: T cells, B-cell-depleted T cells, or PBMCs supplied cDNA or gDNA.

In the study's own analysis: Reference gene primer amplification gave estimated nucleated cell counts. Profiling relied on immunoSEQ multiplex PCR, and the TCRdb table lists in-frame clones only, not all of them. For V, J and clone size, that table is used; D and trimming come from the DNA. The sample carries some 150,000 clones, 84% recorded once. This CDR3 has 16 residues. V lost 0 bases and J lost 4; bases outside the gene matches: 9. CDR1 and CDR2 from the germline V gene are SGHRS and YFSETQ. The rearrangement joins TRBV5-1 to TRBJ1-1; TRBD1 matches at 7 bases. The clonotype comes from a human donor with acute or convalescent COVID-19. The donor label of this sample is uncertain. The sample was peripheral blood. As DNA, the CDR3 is TGCGCCAGCAGCTTGGCCAATTTAGGGGGCGTCACTGAAGCTTTCTTT. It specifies CASSLANLGGVTEAFF.